These 19 T cell receptor beta chains originate from one sample sequenced in a study of CXCR3-negative and CXCR3-positive naive CD8 T cells. Preparation of TRB cDNA libraries relied on 5' RACE carrying UMI labels. TCRdb processed the 5' RACE reads again and assigns one entry to each CDR3 protein, with no DNA. This sample's table reports 65,000 to 95,000 distinct CDR3 sequences. The sample was naive CXCR3- CD8+ T cells from blood. Subset: CD45RO-CCR7+CD27+CD95- naive CD8+ T cells lacking CXCR3 (TNR3-). The receptors were sampled from a human donor in good health. Some clones in this sample may be carry-over from other donors' samples.

The V call is TRBV6-1, the J call TRBJ1-5; TCRdb calls TRBD1, which cannot be checked without DNA. Per germline, CDR1 MNHNS and CDR2 SASEGT. This CDR3 has 14 amino acids. The CDR3 spells CASSDRALNQPQHF.

V usage is TRBV7-2 and J usage is TRBJ1-4; TCRdb proposes TRBD1, but this gene call is untestable without DNA. Germline V gives CDR1 SGHTA, CDR2 FQGNSA. The CDR3 loop spans 14 amino acids. This chain's CDR3 is CASTPGSGYEKLFF.

The chain links TRBV6-5 to TRBJ2-5; TCRdb names TRBD1, which stays unverified in the absence of DNA. The CDR3 is made up of 13 amino acids. Germline CDR1 MNHEY, CDR2 SVGAGI. The CDR3 loop reads CASSYRGKETQYF.

The chain has TRBV9 and TRBJ2-4; TCRdb gives TRBD2 as the D gene, but with no DNA this cannot be confirmed. Germline V CDR1 and CDR2: SGDLS, YYNGEE. CDR3 length: 14 amino acids. Here the CDR3 reads CASSERAAKNIQYF.

The genes are TRBV4-1 and TRBJ2-1. The CDR3 length is 16 residues. Per the germline V gene, CDR1 is MGHRA and CDR2 is YSYEKL. The CDR3 loop reads CASRPTSKSSYNEQFF.

V and J are TRBV20-1 and TRBJ2-3; TCRdb gives TRBD2 as the D gene, but with no DNA this cannot be confirmed. The length of the CDR3 is 18 residues. CDR1 is DFQATT, CDR2 SNEGSKA, per germline (reference sequence). Here the CDR3 reads CSARGWPSGGSRTDTQYF.

The V call is TRBV29-1, the J call TRBJ1-5; TCRdb outputs TRBD1, but without DNA this stays unchecked. CDR3 length: 17 amino acids. Germline V CDR1 and CDR2: SQVTM, ANQGSEA. The CDR3 sequence is CSVEDPGTGYSNQPQHF.

This chain joins TRBV4-3 and TRBJ1-2. Germline V gene data show CDR1 as LGHNA and CDR2 as YSLEER. This CDR3 is 14 amino acids long. The CDR3 sequence is CASSQVMSGRGYTF.

V usage is TRBV28 and J usage is TRBJ2-1; TCRdb returns TRBD2, unconfirmable since there is no DNA. The germline V gene has CDR1 MDHEN and CDR2 SYDVKM. This CDR3 contains 18 residues. The CDR3 loop is CASSTPPGLADLYNEQFF.

This chain links TRBV4-3 with TRBJ1-2; without DNA, the TCRdb call of TRBD1 cannot be checked. Germline V gives CDR1 LGHNA, CDR2 YSLEER. CDR3 length equals 15 residues. CDR3 region: CASSHGTGANYGYTF.

V usage is TRBV20-1 and J usage is TRBJ2-6. The CDR3 is 13 residues long. CDR1 is DFQATT, CDR2 SNEGSKA, per germline (reference sequence). The CDR3: CSARVETANVLTF.

CDR3 sequence: CASSAEGTTFYEQYF. The chain is built from TRBV4-1 and TRBJ2-7; the D gene TCRdb calls, TRBD2, cannot be checked with no DNA. This CDR3 spans 15 amino acids. Per the germline V gene, CDR1 is MGHRA and CDR2 is YSYEKL.

The V and J genes are TRBV5-6 and TRBJ2-2; the D call of TRBD2 rests on TCRdb alone, since no DNA is present to check it. The CDR3 runs 14 residues. Germline V gene data show CDR1 as SGHDT and CDR2 as YYEEEE. The CDR3 here is CASRPGGGTGELFF.

The J gene is TRBJ2-1, the V gene TRBV11-2; lacking DNA, the TRBD2 call made by TCRdb goes unchecked. The CDR3 extends over 17 amino acids. CDR1 SGHAT and CDR2 FQNNGV come from the germline V gene. This CDR3 is CASSLGLAGGPGNEQFF. The full variable domain, its missing parts supplied by reference TRBV11-2 and TRBJ2-1, is EAGVAQSPRYKIIEKRQSVAFWCNPISGHATLYWYQQILGQGPKLLIQFQNNGVVDDSQLPKDRFSAERLKGVDSTLKIQPAKLEDSAVYLCASSLGLAGGPGNEQFFGPGTRLTVL.

The chain combines TRBV28 with TRBJ2-7. This CDR3 region has 14 residues. Germline CDR1 MDHEN, CDR2 SYDVKM. CDR3 amino acids: CASSRPTPPYEQYF. The whole variable domain, remainder taken from reference TRBV28 and TRBJ2-7, is DVKVTQSSRYLVKRTGEKVFLECVQDMDHENMFWYRQDPGLGLRLIYFSYDVKMKEKGDIPEGYSVSREKKERFSLILESASTNQTSMYLCASSRPTPPYEQYFGPGTRLTVT.

The J gene is TRBJ2-2, the V gene TRBV7-2. This CDR3 has 15 residues. Looked up from germline, CDR1 is SGHTA and CDR2 is FQGNSA. CDR3 in amino acids: CASSPGSGNTGELFF. Looking up the rest from reference TRBV7-2 and TRBJ2-2 gives the full variable domain: GAGVSQSPSNKVTEKGKDVELRCDPISGHTALYWYRQSLGQGLEFLIYFQGNSAPDKSGLPSDRFSAERTGGSVSTLTIQRTQQEDSAVYLCASSPGSGNTGELFFGEGSRLTVL.

The V call is TRBV5-1, the J call TRBJ2-7; TCRdb gives TRBD1 as the D gene, but with no DNA this cannot be confirmed. Germline loops: CDR1 SGHRS, CDR2 YFSETQ. The CDR3 contains 14 residues. CDR3 in amino acids: CASSPYGTTYEQYF.

The gene calls are TRBV6-7 and TRBJ2-7; there is no DNA to check the TCRdb D call of TRBD2. TRBV6-7 is placed among ORFs of uncertain function. The CDR3 length is 20 residues. CDR3: CASSYPRYTRQKFNYYEQYF.

The chain uses TRBV6-2 or TRBV6-3 and TRBJ2-1; TCRdb outputs TRBD2, but without DNA this stays unchecked. CDR1 is MNHEY and CDR2 is SVGEGT in the germline V gene. CDR3 length: 16 residues. CDR3 amino acids: CASSYSRDSPYNEQFF.